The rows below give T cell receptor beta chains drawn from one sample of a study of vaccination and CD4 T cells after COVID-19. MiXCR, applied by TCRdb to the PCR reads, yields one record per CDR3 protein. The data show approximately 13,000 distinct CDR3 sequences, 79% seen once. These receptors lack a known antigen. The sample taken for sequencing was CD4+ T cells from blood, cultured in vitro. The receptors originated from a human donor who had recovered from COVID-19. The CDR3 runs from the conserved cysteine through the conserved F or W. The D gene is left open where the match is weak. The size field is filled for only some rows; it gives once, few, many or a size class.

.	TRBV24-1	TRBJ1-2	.	CATSDRGGFYGYTF	TGTGCCACCAGTGATAGGGGCGGTTTTTATGGCTACACCTTC
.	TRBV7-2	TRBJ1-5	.	CASSAGPLWPQHF	TGTGCCAGCAGCGCCGGGCCATTGTGGCCCCAGCATTTT
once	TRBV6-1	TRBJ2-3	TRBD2	CASSGLTSGRDTQYF	TGTGCCAGCAGTGGCCTTACTAGCGGGAGGGATACGCAGTATTTT
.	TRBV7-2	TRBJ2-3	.	CASSVYGGASTDTQYF	TGTGCCAGCAGCGTATACGGGGGTGCTAGCACAGATACGCAGTATTTT
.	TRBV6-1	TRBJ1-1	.	CAGETGPTEAFF	TGTGCTGGGGAGACGGGGCCCACTGAAGCTTTCTTT
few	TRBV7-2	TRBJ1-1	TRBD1	CASSLVRGQGLVTEAFF	TGTGCCAGCAGCCTGGTCCGGGGACAGGGATTGGTAACTGAAGCTTTCTTT
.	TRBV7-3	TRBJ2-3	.	CASSLQVPTDTQYF	TGTGCCAGCAGCTTACAGGTTCCCACAGATACGCAGTATTTT
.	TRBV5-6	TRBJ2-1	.	CASSLRIRRYNEQFF	TGTGCCAGCAGCTTACGGATTCGGCGCTACAATGAGCAGTTCTTC
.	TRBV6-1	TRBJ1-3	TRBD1	CASRSTGATGNTIYF	TGTGCCAGCAGGTCTACAGGGGCAACTGGAAACACCATATATTTT
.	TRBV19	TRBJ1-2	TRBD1	CASSPLDRGIGYTF	TGTGCCAGTAGTCCCTTGGACAGGGGAATCGGCTACACCTTC
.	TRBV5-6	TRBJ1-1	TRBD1	CASSWLQGGTEAFF	TGTGCCAGCAGCTGGTTACAGGGGGGCACTGAAGCTTTCTTT
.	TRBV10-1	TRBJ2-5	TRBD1	CASSENRGETQYF	TGCGCCAGCAGTGAAAACAGGGGAGAGACCCAGTACTTC
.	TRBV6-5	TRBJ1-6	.	CASSYEAVSPLHF	TGTGCCAGCAGTTATGAGGCAGTCTCACCCCTCCACTTT
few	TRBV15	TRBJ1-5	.	CATSRSYGAGNQPQHF	TGTGCCACCAGCAGGTCCTATGGGGCGGGCAATCAGCCCCAGCATTTT
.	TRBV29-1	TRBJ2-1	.	CSVDNPAGAIGEQFF	TGCAGCGTTGATAACCCGGCGGGGGCAATAGGTGAGCAGTTCTTC
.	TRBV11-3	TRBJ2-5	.	CASSRGISGETQYF	TGTGCCAGCAGCCGGGGGATATCTGGGGAGACCCAGTACTTC
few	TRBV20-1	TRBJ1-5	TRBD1	CSARGTGGRQPQHF	TGCAGTGCTAGAGGGACAGGGGGCAGGCAGCCCCAGCATTTT
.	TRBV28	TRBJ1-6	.	CASSLLGVYNSPLHF	TGTGCCAGCAGTTTATTAGGAGTCTATAATTCACCCCTCCACTTT
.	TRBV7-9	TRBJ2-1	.	CASSLGPGRNHNEQFF	TGTGCCAGCAGCTTAGGTCCGGGACGAAATCACAATGAGCAGTTCTTC
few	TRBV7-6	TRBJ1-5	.	CASSFGPSNQPQHF	TGTGCCAGCAGCTTTGGCCCCAGCAATCAGCCCCAGCATTTT
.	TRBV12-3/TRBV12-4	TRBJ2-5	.	CASSFIGQVQETQYF	TGTGCCAGCAGTTTCATCGGCCAGGTTCAAGAGACCCAGTACTTC
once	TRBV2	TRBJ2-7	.	CASSERQGSYEQYF	TGTGCCAGCAGTGAAAGGCAGGGGTCCTACGAGCAGTACTTC
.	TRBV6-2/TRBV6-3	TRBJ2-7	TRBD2	CASRLIAGPLYEQYF	TGTGCCAGCAGACTCATAGCGGGACCCCTCTACGAGCAGTACTTC
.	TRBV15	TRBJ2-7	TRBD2	CATSRGGLADFSYEQYF	TGTGCCACCAGCAGGGGGGGACTAGCAGATTTCTCCTACGAGCAGTACTTC
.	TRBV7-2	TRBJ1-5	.	CASSFRVGQPQHF	TGTGCCAGCAGCTTCAGGGTAGGTCAGCCCCAGCATTTT
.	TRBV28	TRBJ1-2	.	CASRLPPSGYTF	TGTGCCAGCAGATTACCGCCGTCTGGCTACACCTTC
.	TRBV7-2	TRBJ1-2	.	CVSSLELRHYGYTF	TGTGTCAGCAGCTTAGAACTCAGGCACTATGGCTACACCTTC
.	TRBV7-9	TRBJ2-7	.	CASSMGDGSYEQYF	TGTGCCAGCAGCATGGGAGACGGGAGCTACGAGCAGTACTTC
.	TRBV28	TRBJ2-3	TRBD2	CASASPGLVSDTQYF	TGTGCCAGCGCCTCCCCCGGACTAGTATCTGATACGCAGTATTTT
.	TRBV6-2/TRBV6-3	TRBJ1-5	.	CASSYGGRERNQPQHF	TGTGCCAGCAGTTACGGTGGCAGGGAAAGGAATCAGCCCCAGCATTTT
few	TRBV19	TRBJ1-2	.	CASSGGAGQSGIYGYTF	TGTGCCAGTAGTGGCGGGGCCGGGCAGAGCGGAATCTATGGCTACACCTTC
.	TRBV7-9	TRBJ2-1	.	CASTRGGNYNEQFF	TGTGCCAGCACCAGAGGGGGGAACTACAATGAGCAGTTCTTC
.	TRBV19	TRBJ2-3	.	CASSIGHLTDTQYF	TGTGCCAGTAGTATAGGACATCTCACCGATACGCAGTATTTT
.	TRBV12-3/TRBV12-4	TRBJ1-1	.	CASTRPNVGTEAFF	TGTGCCAGCACCCGGCCCAACGTGGGTACTGAAGCTTTCTTT
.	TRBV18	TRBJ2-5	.	CASSPGETQYF	TGTGCCAGCTCACCAGGGGAGACCCAGTACTTC
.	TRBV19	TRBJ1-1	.	CASSMSTNTEAFF	TGTGCCAGTAGTATGTCAACAAACACTGAAGCTTTCTTT
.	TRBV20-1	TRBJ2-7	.	CSARVRPYEQYF	TGCAGTGCTAGAGTACGTCCCTACGAGCAGTACTTC
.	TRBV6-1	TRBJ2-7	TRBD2	CASTRSGSKHEQYF	TGTGCCAGCACACGAAGCGGGAGTAAGCACGAGCAGTACTTC
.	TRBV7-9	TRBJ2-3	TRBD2	CALRASGLTDTQYF	TGTGCTCTACGGGCTAGCGGTCTCACAGATACGCAGTATTTT
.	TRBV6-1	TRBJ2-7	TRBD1	CASGGQGSYEQYF	TGTGCCAGCGGGGGACAGGGGTCATACGAGCAGTACTTC
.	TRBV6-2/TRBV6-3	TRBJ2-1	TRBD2	CASSRGLAAARSQFF	TGTGCCAGCAGTAGGGGACTAGCGGCGGCTCGTAGCCAGTTCTTC
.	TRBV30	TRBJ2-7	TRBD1	CAWSVQGRGLREQYF	TGTGCCTGGAGTGTACAGGGGCGAGGTCTACGGGAGCAGTACTTC
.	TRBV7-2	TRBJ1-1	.	CASSSRQANARTTEAFF	TGTGCCAGCAGCTCCAGACAGGCCAACGCAAGGACCACTGAAGCTTTCTTT
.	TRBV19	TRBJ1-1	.	CASSGRAKTEAFF	TGTGCCAGTAGTGGCAGGGCAAAGACTGAAGCTTTCTTT
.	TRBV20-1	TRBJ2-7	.	CSAWTSSSYEQYF	TGCAGTGCTTGGACGTCTAGCTCCTACGAGCAGTACTTC
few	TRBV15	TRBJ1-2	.	CATSSPGLLSFGYTF	TGTGCCACCAGCAGTCCGGGACTTCTGAGTTTTGGCTACACCTTC